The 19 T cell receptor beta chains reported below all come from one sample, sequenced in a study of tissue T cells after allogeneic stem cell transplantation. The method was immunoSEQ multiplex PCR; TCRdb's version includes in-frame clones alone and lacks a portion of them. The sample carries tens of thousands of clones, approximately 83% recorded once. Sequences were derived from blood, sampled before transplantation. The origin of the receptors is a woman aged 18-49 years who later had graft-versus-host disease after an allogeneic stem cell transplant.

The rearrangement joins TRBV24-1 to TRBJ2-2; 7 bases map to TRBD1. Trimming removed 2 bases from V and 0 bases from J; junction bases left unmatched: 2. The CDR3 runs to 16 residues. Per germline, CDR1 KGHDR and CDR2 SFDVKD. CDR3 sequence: CATSDYGTANTGELFF. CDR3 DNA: TGTGCCACCAGTGATTACGGGACAGCGAACACCGGGGAGCTGTTTTTT.

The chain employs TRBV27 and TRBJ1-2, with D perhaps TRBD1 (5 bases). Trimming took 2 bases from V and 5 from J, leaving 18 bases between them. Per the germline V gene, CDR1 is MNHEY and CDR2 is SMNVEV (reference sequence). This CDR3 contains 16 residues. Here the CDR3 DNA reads TGTGCCAGCAGTTTAACGTTCCAGGGAGCCCCGTATGGCTACACCTTC. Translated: CASSLTFQGAPYGYTF.

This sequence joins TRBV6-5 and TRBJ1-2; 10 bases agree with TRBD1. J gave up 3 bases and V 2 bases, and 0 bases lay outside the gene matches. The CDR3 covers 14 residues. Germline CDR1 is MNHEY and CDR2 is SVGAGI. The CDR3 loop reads CASSYGQGDYGYTF. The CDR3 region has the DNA TGTGCCAGCAGTTACGGACAGGGGGACTATGGCTACACCTTC.

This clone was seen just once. The CDR3 spells CASSIVAVVGTEAFF. DNA for the CDR3: TGTGCCAGTAGTATAGTCGCGGTCGTGGGGACTGAAGCTTTCTTT. The chain links TRBV19 to TRBJ1-1; D remains unclear. This CDR3 is built from 15 residues. Per germline, CDR1 LNHDA and CDR2 SQIVND (reference sequence). Trimming stripped 1 base from V and 5 bases from J, with 14 bases between.

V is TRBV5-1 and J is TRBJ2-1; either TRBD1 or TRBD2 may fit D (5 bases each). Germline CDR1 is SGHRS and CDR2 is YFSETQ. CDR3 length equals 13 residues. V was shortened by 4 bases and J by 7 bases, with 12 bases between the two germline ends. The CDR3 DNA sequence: TGCGCCAGCAGCACTCTGGGGGAGAATGAGCAGTTCTTC. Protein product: CASSTLGENEQFF.

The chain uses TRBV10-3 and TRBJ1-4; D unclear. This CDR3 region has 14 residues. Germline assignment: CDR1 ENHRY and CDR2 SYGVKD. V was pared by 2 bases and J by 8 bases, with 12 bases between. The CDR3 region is CAISEGGGGEKLFF. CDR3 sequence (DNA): TGTGCCATCAGTGAGGGCGGAGGAGGCGAAAAACTGTTTTTT.

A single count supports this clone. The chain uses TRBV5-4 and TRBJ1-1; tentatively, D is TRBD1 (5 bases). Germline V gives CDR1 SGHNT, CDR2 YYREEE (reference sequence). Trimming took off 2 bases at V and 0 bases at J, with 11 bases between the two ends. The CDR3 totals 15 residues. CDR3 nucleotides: TGTGCCAGCAGCTTCGGAAGGGGTATGAACACTGAAGCTTTCTTT. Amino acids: CASSFGRGMNTEAFF.

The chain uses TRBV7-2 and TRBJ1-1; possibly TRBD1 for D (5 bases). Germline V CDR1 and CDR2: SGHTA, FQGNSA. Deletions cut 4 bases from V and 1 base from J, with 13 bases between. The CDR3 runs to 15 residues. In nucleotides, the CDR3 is TGTGCCAGCAGCTGGGGACTTCCCCGGAACACTGAAGCTTTCTTT. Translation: CASSWGLPRNTEAFF. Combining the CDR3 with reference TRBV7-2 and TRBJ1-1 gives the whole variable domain GAGVSQSPSNKVTEKGKDVELRCDPISGHTALYWYRQSLGQGLEFLIYFQGNSAPDKSGLPSDRFSAERTGGSVSTLTIQRTQQEDSAVYLCASSWGLPRNTEAFFGQGTRLTVV.

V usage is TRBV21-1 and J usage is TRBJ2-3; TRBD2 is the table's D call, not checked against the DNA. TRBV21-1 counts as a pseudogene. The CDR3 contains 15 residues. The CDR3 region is CASSTWGGSTDTQYF. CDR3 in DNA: TGTGCCAGCAGCACGTGGGGGGGCAGCACAGATACGCAGTATTTT.

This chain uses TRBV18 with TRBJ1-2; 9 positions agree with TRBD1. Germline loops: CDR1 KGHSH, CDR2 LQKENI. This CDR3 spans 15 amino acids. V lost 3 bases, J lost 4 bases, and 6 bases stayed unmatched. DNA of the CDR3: TGTGCCAGCTCACCCTGGGACAGGGTGTTCTATGGCTACACCTTC. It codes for CASSPWDRVFYGYTF.

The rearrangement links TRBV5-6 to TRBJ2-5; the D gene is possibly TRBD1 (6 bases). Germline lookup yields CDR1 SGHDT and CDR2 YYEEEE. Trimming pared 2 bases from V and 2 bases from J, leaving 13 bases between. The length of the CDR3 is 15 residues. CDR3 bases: TGTGCCAGCAGCTTCGCCACCACAGGGCAAGAGACCCAGTACTTC. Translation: CASSFATTGQETQYF.

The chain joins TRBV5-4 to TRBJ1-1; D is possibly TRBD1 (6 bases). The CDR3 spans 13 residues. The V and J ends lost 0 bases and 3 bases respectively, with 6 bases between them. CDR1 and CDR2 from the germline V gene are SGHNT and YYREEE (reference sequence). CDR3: CASSLDRDTEAFF. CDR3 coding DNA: TGTGCCAGCAGCTTGGACAGGGACACTGAAGCTTTCTTT.

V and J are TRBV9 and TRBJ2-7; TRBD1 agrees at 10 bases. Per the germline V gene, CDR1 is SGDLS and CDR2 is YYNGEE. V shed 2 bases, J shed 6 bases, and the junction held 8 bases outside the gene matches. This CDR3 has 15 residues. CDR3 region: CASSVSGTGDREQYF. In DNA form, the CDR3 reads TGTGCCAGCAGCGTGTCCGGGACAGGGGACCGCGAGCAGTACTTC.

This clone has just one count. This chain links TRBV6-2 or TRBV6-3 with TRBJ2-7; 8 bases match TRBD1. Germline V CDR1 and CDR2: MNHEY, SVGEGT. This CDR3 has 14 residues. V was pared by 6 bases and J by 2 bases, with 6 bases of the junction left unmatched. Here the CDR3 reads CASSPRQGTYEQYF. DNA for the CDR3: TGTGCCAGCAGCCCCCGACAGGGGACCTACGAGCAGTACTTC.

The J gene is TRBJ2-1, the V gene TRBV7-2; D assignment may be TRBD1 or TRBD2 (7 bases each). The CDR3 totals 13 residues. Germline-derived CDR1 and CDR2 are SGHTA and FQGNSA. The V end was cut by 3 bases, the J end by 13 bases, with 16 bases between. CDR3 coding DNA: TGTGCCAGCAGCTTTAGCGGGCGGGACAGACAGTTCTTC. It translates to CASSFSGRDRQFF. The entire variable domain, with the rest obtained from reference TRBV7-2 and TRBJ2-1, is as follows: GAGVSQSPSNKVTEKGKDVELRCDPISGHTALYWYRQSLGQGLEFLIYFQGNSAPDKSGLPSDRFSAERTGGSVSTLTIQRTQQEDSAVYLCASSFSGRDRQFFGPGTRLTVL.

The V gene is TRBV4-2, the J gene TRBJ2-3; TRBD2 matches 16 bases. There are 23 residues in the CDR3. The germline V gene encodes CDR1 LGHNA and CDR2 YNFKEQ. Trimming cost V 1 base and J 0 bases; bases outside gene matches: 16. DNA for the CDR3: TGTGCCAGCAGCCAAGTACACAGACCCAAGGGACTAGCGGGAGGGACGAGCACAGATACGCAGTATTTT. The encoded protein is CASSQVHRPKGLAGGTSTDTQYF.

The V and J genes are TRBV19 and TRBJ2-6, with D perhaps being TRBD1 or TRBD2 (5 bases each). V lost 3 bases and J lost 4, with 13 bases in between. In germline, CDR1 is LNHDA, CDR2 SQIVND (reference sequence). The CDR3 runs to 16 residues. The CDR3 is CASSMGTGTGANVLTF. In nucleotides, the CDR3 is TGTGCCAGTAGTATGGGGACGGGGACCGGGGCCAACGTCCTGACTTTC.

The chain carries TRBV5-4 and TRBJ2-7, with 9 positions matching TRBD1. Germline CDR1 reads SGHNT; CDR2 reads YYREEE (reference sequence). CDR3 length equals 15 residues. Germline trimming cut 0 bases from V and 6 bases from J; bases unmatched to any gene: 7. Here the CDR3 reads CASSLDGQGPTEQYF. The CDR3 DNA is TGTGCCAGCAGCTTGGACGGACAGGGGCCTACCGAGCAGTACTTC.

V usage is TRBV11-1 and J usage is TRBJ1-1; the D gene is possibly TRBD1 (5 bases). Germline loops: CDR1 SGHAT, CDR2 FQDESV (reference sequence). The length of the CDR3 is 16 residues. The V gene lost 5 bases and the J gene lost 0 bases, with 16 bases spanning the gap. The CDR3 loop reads CASSDWTGLMNTEAFF. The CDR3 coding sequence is TGTGCCAGCAGCGATTGGACGGGACTGATGAACACTGAAGCTTTCTTT. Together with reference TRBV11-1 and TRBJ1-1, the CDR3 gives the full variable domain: EAEVAQSPRYKITEKSQAVAFWCDPISGHATLYWYRQILGQGPELLVQFQDESVVDDSQLPKDRFSAERLKGVDSTLKIQPAELGDSAMYLCASSDWTGLMNTEAFFGQGTRLTVV.